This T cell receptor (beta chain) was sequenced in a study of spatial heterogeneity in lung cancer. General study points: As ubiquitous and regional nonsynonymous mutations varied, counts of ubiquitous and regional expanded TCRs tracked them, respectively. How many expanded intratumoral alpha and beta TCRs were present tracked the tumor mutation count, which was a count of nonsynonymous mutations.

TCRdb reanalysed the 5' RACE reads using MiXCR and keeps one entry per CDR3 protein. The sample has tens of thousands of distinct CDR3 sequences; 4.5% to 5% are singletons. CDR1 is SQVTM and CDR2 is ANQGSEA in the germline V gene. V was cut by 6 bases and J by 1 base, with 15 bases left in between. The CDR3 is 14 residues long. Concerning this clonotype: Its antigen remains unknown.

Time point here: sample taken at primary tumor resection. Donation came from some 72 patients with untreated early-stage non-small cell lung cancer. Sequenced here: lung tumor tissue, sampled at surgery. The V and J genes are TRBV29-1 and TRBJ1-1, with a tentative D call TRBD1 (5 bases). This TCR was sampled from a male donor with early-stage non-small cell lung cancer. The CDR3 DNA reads TGCAGCGTCGTGGGGCCCCGGGGGAACACTGAAGCTTTCTTT. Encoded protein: CSVVGPRGNTEAFF. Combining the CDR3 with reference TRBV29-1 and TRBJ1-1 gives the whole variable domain SAVISQKPSRDICQRGTSLTIQCQVDSQVTMMFWYRQQPGQSLTLIATANQGSEATYESGFVIDKFPISRPNLTFSTLTVSNMSPEDSSIYLCSVVGPRGNTEAFFGQGTRLTVV.